This entry lists 14 T cell receptor beta chains sequenced from one sample in a study of shared clonotypes between healthy human individuals. Sequenced by immunoSEQ multiplex PCR; TCRdb stores in-frame clones only, minus some. This sample yields roughly 2,500,000 clones, of which 93% are seen a single time; roughly 0.36% belongs to the top ten. The material sequenced was naive CD4+ T cells from PBMCs. As to subset: CD45RA+ positively selected. These receptors were taken from a man between 18 and 35 years old in good health. Some clones in this sample may be carry-over from other donors' samples.

CDR3: CASSFGQTYEQYF. The CDR3, as DNA: TGTGCCAGCAGCTTTGGACAGACCTACGAGCAGTACTTC. This chain uses TRBV4-2 with TRBJ2-7; the D gene is possibly TRBD1 (6 bases). The germline V gene encodes CDR1 LGHNA and CDR2 YNFKEQ. The CDR3 is made up of 13 amino acids. V lost 5 bases and J lost 2, with 10 bases in between.

The chain links TRBV10-2 to TRBJ2-1; 8 nucleotides agree with TRBD2. The CDR3 is 15 amino acids. CDR1 and CDR2 (germline): WSHSY, SAAADI. V lost 6 bases to trimming and J lost 2 bases; unmatched junction nucleotides: 6. Here the CDR3 reads CASRILAGPYNEQFF. As DNA, the CDR3 is TGCGCCAGCAGAATTTTAGCGGGACCCTACAATGAGCAGTTCTTC.

The V and J genes are TRBV5-1 and TRBJ1-4, with a tentative D call TRBD1 (6 bases). Trimming pared 4 bases from V and 3 bases from J, leaving 10 bases between. This CDR3 comprises 14 residues. Germline-derived CDR1 and CDR2 are SGHRS and YFSETQ. CDR3 region: CASSQGNPNEKLFF. The DNA of the CDR3 is TGCGCCAGCAGCCAGGGGAACCCTAATGAAAAACTGTTTTTT.

As regards this clone: An end of the junction differs from the germline gene, which may be a read error. Other DNA sequences within the sample encode an identical CDR3. This chain links TRBV19 with TRBJ2-5; no firm D call. The CDR3 runs 11 residues. The germline V gene encodes CDR1 LNHDA and CDR2 SQIVND (reference sequence). In DNA, the CDR3 is TGTGCCAGTAGTATTCAAGGGACCCAGTACTTC. Its protein product is CASSIQGTQYF. The full variable domain, its missing parts supplied by reference TRBV19 and TRBJ2-5, is DGGITQSPKYLFRKEGQNVTLSCEQNLNHDAMYWYRQDPGQGLRLIYYSQIVNDFQKGDIAEGYSVSREKKESFPLTVTSAQKNPTAFYLCASSIQGTQYFGPGTRLLVL.

The chain joins TRBV6-1 to TRBJ2-1; D perhaps matches TRBD1 (6 bases). Trimming stripped 3 bases from V and 2 bases from J, with 8 bases between. CDR1 is MNHNS and CDR2 is SASEGT in the germline V gene. This CDR3 has 14 residues. CDR3 nucleotide sequence: TGTGCCAGCAGTGAGCGGACAGCCTACAATGAGCAGTTCTTC. Protein sequence: CASSERTAYNEQFF.

The chain employs TRBV30 and TRBJ2-5; 7 bases map to TRBD1. Losses at the gene ends were 3 bases for V and 5 bases for J; bases not matched to a gene: 9. The CDR3 contains 14 residues. CDR1 and CDR2 (germline): GTSNPN, SVGIG (reference sequence). The CDR3 here is CAWSGQVVRETQYF. The CDR3 nucleotides are TGTGCCTGGAGCGGACAGGTGGTGAGGGAGACCCAGTACTTC.

The chain links TRBV6-5 to TRBJ2-7; D might be TRBD1 or TRBD2, each matching 7 bases. Germline assignment: CDR1 MNHEY and CDR2 SVGAGI. The V gene lost 1 base and the J gene lost 2 bases, with 15 bases spanning the gap. CDR3 length: 16 amino acids. CDR3 loop: CASSYLFRGGPYEQYF. The DNA for the CDR3 is TGTGCCAGCAGTTACTTGTTCAGGGGGGGCCCCTACGAGCAGTACTTC.

CDR3 residues: CASSDRTSGLTQYF. The CDR3 DNA reads as TGTGCCAGCAGTGATCGGACTAGCGGATTAACCCAGTACTTC. This chain connects TRBV25-1 to TRBJ2-5; 10 bases are shared with TRBD2. The germline CDR1 and CDR2 sequences are MGHDK and SYGVNS. The CDR3 sequence is 14 residues long. Unmatched junction bases numbered 6, after V lost 3 bases and J lost 8 bases.

The chain joins TRBV28 to TRBJ2-7, with a weak D call TRBD2 (5 bases). CDR1 is MDHEN, CDR2 SYDVKM, per germline. V gave up 6 bases and J gave up 0 bases, with 18 bases separating them. The CDR3 is made up of 16 amino acids. CDR3 sequence: CASSFPVASGSYEQYF. The CDR3, as DNA: TGTGCCAGCAGCTTTCCGGTGGCCAGCGGCTCCTACGAGCAGTACTTC.

The genes are TRBV6-1 and TRBJ2-3; 8 bases match TRBD2. The CDR3 covers 17 residues. CDR1 and CDR2 from the germline V gene are MNHNS and SASEGT. Trimming at V came to 0 bases and at J to 1 base, leaving 6 bases not matched to a gene. The chain's CDR3 is CASSEAASGSRTDTQYF. The DNA of the CDR3 is TGTGCCAGCAGTGAAGCGGCTAGCGGGTCTCGCACAGATACGCAGTATTTT.

This sequence joins TRBV6-6 and TRBJ1-1; D ambiguous. CDR1 and CDR2 (germline): MNHNY, SVGAGI (reference sequence). V was cut by 2 bases and J by 2 bases, with 9 bases left in between. The CDR3 is 14 residues long. CDR3 DNA sequence: TGTGCCAGCAGTTACGGGCCTTCTAACACTGAAGCTTTCTTT. This gives the protein CASSYGPSNTEAFF.

This clone was seen once. This chain links TRBV27 with TRBJ2-3; D not resolved. V lost 6 bases and J 2 bases, leaving 6 bases between the germline ends. There are 12 residues in the CDR3. Germline V gene lookup returns CDR1 MNHEY and CDR2 SMNVEV (reference sequence). For the CDR3, the DNA is TGTGCCAGCAGCCGACACACAGATACGCAGTATTTT. It is translated as CASSRHTDTQYF.

V gene TRBV29-1 combines with J gene TRBJ1-5; D uncertain. CDR1 is SQVTM, CDR2 ANQGSEA, per germline. With 5 bases removed from V and 7 bases from J, the gap between germline ends came to 12 bases. The CDR3 is made up of 12 amino acids. The CDR3 DNA follows: TGCAGCGTTCGTGCCTCTGGGCAGCCCCAGCATTTT. Translation gives CSVRASGQPQHF.

V and J are TRBV18 and TRBJ1-2, with unresolved D. V was trimmed by 3 bases and J by 0 bases, leaving 17 bases between them. CDR3 length equals 17 residues. Germline V gene lookup returns CDR1 KGHSH and CDR2 LQKENI. CDR3 loop: CASSPTSAAQANYGYTF. The CDR3 region has the DNA TGTGCCAGCTCACCGACGTCAGCAGCGCAAGCTAACTATGGCTACACCTTC. Variable domain in full (rest from reference TRBV18 and TRBJ1-2): NAGVMQNPRHLVRRRGQEARLRCSPMKGHSHVYWYRQLPEEGLKFMVYLQKENIIDESGMPKERFSAEFPKEGPSILRIQQVVRGDSAAYFCASSPTSAAQANYGYTFGSGTRLTVV.